Here is one TCR beta chain with its context. This clonotype was detected only a few times. No cognate antigen has been identified for it. Base qualities were left out, and no much larger clone turns up one base away. The germline V and J ends show losses of 2 bases and 7 bases respectively, and no gene match explains 15 bases of the junction. From a lookup of the germline V gene (reference sequence), CDR1 and CDR2 are SGHKS and YYEKEE. Taken from cysteine to phenylalanine, the CDR3 has 18 residues. Solely the CDR3 DNA is kept, with 54 bases framed from the first base. TCR cDNA was made using 5'RACE template switching, a step that added a universal primer site and unique molecular identifiers. cDNA synthesis was primed from both the TCR alpha and TCR beta constant segments. Library amplification used two PCR steps, and the second PCR step added sample barcodes and sequencing adapters. Sequencing of the libraries was done on either Illumina HiSeq 2500 (2x100 bp) or NovaSeq (2x150 bp). The authors' pipeline ran thus. Reads were demultiplexed and collapsed into UMI consensus sequences with MIGEC, and V(D)J alignment was performed with MiXCR. Vaccine-responding clonotypes were defined with edgeR using replicate PBMC samples, requiring FDR below 0.01 and a log2 fold change above 5 up to day 15. CD4 or CD8 identity was assigned to each bulk clonotype according to whether the clonotype was present at higher abundance in the sequenced CD4 repertoire or the sequenced CD8 repertoire. The raw public reads went through TCRdb reprocessing: fastp at Q25, MiXCR clone calling, in-frame beta chains kept. Rows with a matching CDR3 protein are joined into one entry that keeps the most common DNA and genes. The V and J calls, along with clone size, are taken from TCRdb and not from the paper's own processing. Present in this sample are under 600,000 distinct CDR3 sequences, approximately 15% of which were seen just once. 11% to 15% of the sample lies in the top ten.

The sample comes from a study of T cells after yellow fever vaccination (dated by TCRdb to the late 2010s). Turning to the overall study: Libraries from fractions with low cell numbers were prepared with the SMART-Seq v4 Ultra Low Input RNA kit. To track T-cell clones before and after primary and booster YFV17D yellow fever vaccination, bulk TCR alpha and beta repertoires were sequenced longitudinally. Two healthy male donors made up the cohort, one aged 18 to 29 years and the other aged 30 to 39 years. Blood was drawn at multiple timepoints before and after primary and secondary immunization, with bulk PBMC replicates and cell subsets isolated. What the authors observed across the whole study: Compared with the primary T-cell response, the secondary T-cell response was faster but weaker, reaching its peak on day 5 rather than on day 15. Most clones expanded after primary vaccination (around 96% of CD4 and 70% to 90% of CD8) were re-detected after the booster, suggesting that broad memory maintenance occurred. A small fraction of clonotypes showed up in both the CD4 and CD8 compartments, probably as a result of convergent recombination. Computational filtering was required because FACS-sorted repertoires could contain abundant contaminating clonotypes from the bulk population. Because the study included only a couple of donors, the extent to which the findings can be generalized is limited.

What this sample's treatment or condition label stands for: live attenuated yellow fever vaccine strain. At each blood-draw timepoint, two biological replicates of bulk PBMCs were collected. A standard Ficoll-Paque protocol was used to isolate PBMCs from peripheral blood. RNA was extracted with TriZol from bulk PBMCs, CD4 and CD8 fractions, and dextramer-positive and dextramer-negative fractions. The sequence came from a man aged 25 to 45 who received the YFV17D yellow fever vaccine. Source: PBMCs, taken on the day of the yellow fever booster vaccination. The chain is encoded by TRBV5-5 joined to TRBJ1-4; TRBD1 fits 9 bases in the junction. The base sequence is TGTGCCAGCAGCTTATACCGGGACAGGGACCCGGACGGTGAAAAACTGTTTTTT. Translated, this gives CASSLYRDRDPDGEKLFF.